Listed below are T cell receptor beta chains from one sample, sequenced in a study of shared clonotypes between healthy human individuals. Profiling relied on immunoSEQ multiplex PCR, and the TCRdb table lists in-frame clones only, not all of them. The repertoire has about 490,000 clones, around 79% of them found once; the top ten carry 10% to 15%. The sequenced sample was PBMCs. The receptors originated from a woman in her 40s in good health. Some clones in this sample may be carry-over from other donors' samples. The CDR3 runs from the conserved cysteine through the conserved F or W. The order of the fields is V gene, clone size, J gene, D gene, CDR3 length, CDR3 protein, CDR3 DNA. A D gene is named only where the DNA matches it firmly. Clone size is given for some rows only: seen once, a few or many times, or a class if the clone is expanded.

v_gene: TRBV7-2; abundance: -; j_gene: TRBJ1-2; d_gene: -; len: 13; CDR3aa: CASSFSRGSGYTF; CDR3nt: TGTGCCAGCAGCTTCTCCAGGGGATCTGGCTACACCTTC
v_gene: TRBV29-1; abundance: once; j_gene: TRBJ2-1; d_gene: -; len: 13; CDR3aa: CSVDRGWDNEQFF; CDR3nt: TGCAGCGTTGATCGGGGCTGGGACAATGAGCAGTTCTTC
v_gene: TRBV28; abundance: -; j_gene: TRBJ1-4; d_gene: -; len: 16; CDR3aa: CASTLDTGRGSEKLFF; CDR3nt: TGTGCCAGCACCCTGGATACGGGCCGGGGGAGTGAAAAACTGTTTTTT
v_gene: TRBV5-6; abundance: -; j_gene: TRBJ1-1; d_gene: -; len: 14; CDR3aa: CASSLGGRAAEAFF; CDR3nt: TGTGCCAGCAGCTTGGGCGGAAGGGCGGCTGAAGCTTTCTTT
v_gene: TRBV5-1; abundance: few; j_gene: TRBJ1-1; d_gene: -; len: 13; CDR3aa: CASSPAGDTEAFF; CDR3nt: TGCGCCAGCAGCCCGGCGGGGGACACTGAAGCTTTCTTT
v_gene: TRBV2; abundance: -; j_gene: TRBJ2-5; d_gene: -; len: 13; CDR3aa: CASSRGGLETQYF; CDR3nt: TGTGCCAGCAGTCGGGGCGGCCTGGAGACCCAGTACTTC
v_gene: TRBV7-2; abundance: many; j_gene: TRBJ2-7; d_gene: TRBD1; len: 16; CDR3aa: CASSHLRAGGFYEQYF; CDR3nt: TGTGCCAGCAGCCACCTTAGGGCAGGGGGCTTCTACGAGCAGTACTTC
v_gene: TRBV7-2; abundance: -; j_gene: TRBJ1-1; d_gene: -; len: 17; CDR3aa: CASSSTGNLASRTEAFF; CDR3nt: TGTGCCAGCAGCTCGACAGGCAACCTGGCATCGCGCACTGAAGCTTTCTTT
v_gene: TRBV6-6; abundance: once; j_gene: TRBJ1-3; d_gene: -; len: 14; CDR3aa: CASEGQSSGNTIYF; CDR3nt: TGTGCCAGCGAAGGACAAAGCTCTGGAAACACCATATATTTT
v_gene: TRBV21-1; abundance: -; j_gene: TRBJ2-7; d_gene: -; len: 16; CDR3aa: CASSRLAGGGKYEQYF; CDR3nt: TGTGCCAGCAGCCGACTAGCGGGAGGCGGGAAGTACGAGCAGTACTTC
v_gene: TRBV30; abundance: -; j_gene: TRBJ2-7; d_gene: -; len: 14; CDR3aa: CAWSPRTPTYEQYF; CDR3nt: TGTGCCTGGTCCCCGAGGACACCTACCTACGAGCAGTACTTC
v_gene: TRBV27; abundance: -; j_gene: TRBJ1-4; d_gene: -; len: 15; CDR3aa: CASSLSGGTNEKLFF; CDR3nt: TGTGCCAGCAGTTTATCGGGGGGTACTAATGAAAAACTGTTTTTT
v_gene: TRBV5-5; abundance: -; j_gene: TRBJ1-5; d_gene: -; len: 16; CDR3aa: CASSPLVGAGNQPQHF; CDR3nt: TGTGCCAGCAGCCCCCTGGTGGGGGCTGGGAATCAGCCCCAGCATTTT
v_gene: TRBV15; abundance: -; j_gene: TRBJ2-7; d_gene: TRBD1; len: 17; CDR3aa: CATSRDWAGQESYEQYF; CDR3nt: TGTGCCACCAGCAGAGATTGGGCGGGACAGGAGTCCTACGAGCAGTACTTC
v_gene: TRBV2; abundance: -; j_gene: TRBJ2-2; d_gene: -; len: 16; CDR3aa: CASGGFGGANTGELFF; CDR3nt: TGTGCCAGCGGAGGCTTTGGGGGGGCTAACACCGGGGAGCTGTTTTTT
v_gene: TRBV28; abundance: -; j_gene: TRBJ2-7; d_gene: TRBD1; len: 16; CDR3aa: CASSSPTRGTAYEQYF; CDR3nt: TGTGCCAGCAGTTCCCCTACCCGAGGGACAGCCTACGAGCAGTACTTC
v_gene: TRBV9; abundance: once; j_gene: TRBJ2-1; d_gene: TRBD1; len: 20; CDR3aa: CASSAHTGTGARASYNEQFF; CDR3nt: TGTGCCAGCAGCGCCCATACCGGGACAGGGGCCAGAGCCTCCTACAATGAGCAGTTCTTC
v_gene: TRBV15; abundance: -; j_gene: TRBJ1-5; d_gene: -; len: 15; CDR3aa: CATSRGGLSNQPQHF; CDR3nt: TGTGCCACCAGCAGAGGAGGGTTGAGCAATCAGCCCCAGCATTTT
v_gene: TRBV7-8; abundance: few; j_gene: TRBJ1-4; d_gene: TRBD1; len: 16; CDR3aa: CASREQPRGQKEKLFF; CDR3nt: TGTGCCAGCAGGGAGCAACCTAGGGGACAGAAAGAAAAACTGTTTTTT
v_gene: TRBV11-3; abundance: -; j_gene: TRBJ2-2; d_gene: -; len: 13; CDR3aa: CASSRSRTGELFF; CDR3nt: TGTGCCAGCAGCCGTAGCCGGACCGGGGAGCTGTTTTTT
v_gene: TRBV30; abundance: -; j_gene: TRBJ2-7; d_gene: -; len: 13; CDR3aa: CAWSRGVSYEQYF; CDR3nt: TGTGCCTGGAGTCGAGGGGTATCCTACGAGCAGTACTTC
v_gene: TRBV7-9; abundance: -; j_gene: TRBJ2-3; d_gene: -; len: 12; CDR3aa: CASGRRTDTQYF; CDR3nt: TGTGCCAGCGGGAGGCGCACAGATACGCAGTATTTT
v_gene: TRBV30; abundance: -; j_gene: TRBJ1-5; d_gene: -; len: 14; CDR3aa: CAWTTGGGGQPQHF; CDR3nt: TGTGCCTGGACCACGGGAGGGGGGGGTCAGCCCCAGCATTTT
v_gene: TRBV21-1; abundance: -; j_gene: TRBJ2-7; d_gene: -; len: 15; CDR3aa: CASSKVLAGVYEQYF; CDR3nt: TGTGCCAGCAGCAAAGTCTTAGCGGGAGTCTACGAGCAGTACTTC
v_gene: TRBV5-5; abundance: -; j_gene: TRBJ2-7; d_gene: TRBD1; len: 16; CDR3aa: CASSLDRDRGSYEQYF; CDR3nt: TGTGCCAGCAGCTTGGACCGGGACAGGGGTTCCTACGAGCAGTACTTC
v_gene: TRBV5-5; abundance: -; j_gene: TRBJ2-2; d_gene: TRBD1; len: 16; CDR3aa: CASSLAGGLNTGELFF; CDR3nt: TGTGCCAGCAGCTTGGCAGGGGGCTTGAACACCGGGGAGCTGTTTTTT
v_gene: TRBV10-3; abundance: -; j_gene: TRBJ2-1; d_gene: TRBD1; len: 15; CDR3aa: CAISESPTGGYEQFF; CDR3nt: TGTGCCATCAGTGAGTCGCCGACAGGGGGCTATGAGCAGTTCTTC
v_gene: TRBV7-2; abundance: -; j_gene: TRBJ2-1; d_gene: -; len: 13; CDR3aa: CASSLDSYDEQFF; CDR3nt: TGTGCCAGCAGCTTAGACTCATACGATGAGCAGTTCTTC
v_gene: TRBV28; abundance: -; j_gene: TRBJ2-7; d_gene: TRBD1; len: 14; CDR3aa: CASSLSGGSYEQYF; CDR3nt: TGTGCCAGCAGTCTGTCAGGGGGTTCCTACGAGCAGTACTTC
v_gene: TRBV19; abundance: -; j_gene: TRBJ2-5; d_gene: TRBD2; len: 14; CDR3aa: CASSPTSGGHTQYF; CDR3nt: TGTGCCAGTAGTCCGACTAGCGGGGGTCACACCCAGTACTTC
v_gene: TRBV5-4; abundance: -; j_gene: TRBJ2-7; d_gene: -; len: 13; CDR3aa: CASSLGPVNEQYF; CDR3nt: TGTGCCAGCAGCTTGGGGCCCGTTAACGAGCAGTACTTC
v_gene: TRBV11-2; abundance: -; j_gene: TRBJ1-1; d_gene: -; len: 15; CDR3aa: CASSSGTVMNTEAFF; CDR3nt: TGTGCCAGCAGCTCAGGGACGGTAATGAACACTGAAGCTTTCTTT
v_gene: TRBV29-1; abundance: once; j_gene: TRBJ2-3; d_gene: TRBD1; len: 13; CDR3aa: CSVGTGWADTQYF; CDR3nt: TGCAGCGTCGGGACAGGTTGGGCAGATACGCAGTATTTT
v_gene: TRBV5-1; abundance: once; j_gene: TRBJ2-5; d_gene: TRBD2; len: 16; CDR3aa: CASSLMTSDTQETQYF; CDR3nt: TGCGCCAGCAGCTTGATGACTAGCGACACTCAAGAGACCCAGTACTTC
v_gene: TRBV14; abundance: -; j_gene: TRBJ2-1; d_gene: -; len: 14; CDR3aa: CASSQDRGWNEQFF; CDR3nt: TGTGCCAGCAGCCAAGACAGGGGATGGAATGAGCAGTTCTTC
v_gene: TRBV6-1; abundance: -; j_gene: TRBJ1-2; d_gene: -; len: 13; CDR3aa: CASSEASNYGYTF; CDR3nt: TGTGCCAGCAGTGAAGCAAGTAACTATGGCTACACCTTC
v_gene: TRBV18; abundance: -; j_gene: TRBJ2-5; d_gene: -; len: 15; CDR3aa: CASSLYAGGQETQYF; CDR3nt: TGTGCCAGCTCCCTCTACGCGGGCGGGCAAGAGACCCAGTACTTC
v_gene: TRBV6-6; abundance: once; j_gene: TRBJ1-2; d_gene: TRBD1; len: 13; CDR3aa: CASSRRDSSPITF; CDR3nt: TGTGCCAGCAGCCGCCGGGACAGTTCCCCCATAACCTTC
v_gene: TRBV6-1; abundance: -; j_gene: TRBJ2-1; d_gene: TRBD2; len: 14; CDR3aa: CASSAVAGVNEQFF; CDR3nt: TGTGCCAGCAGTGCGGTGGCGGGAGTCAATGAGCAGTTCTTC
v_gene: TRBV5-4; abundance: -; j_gene: TRBJ2-2; d_gene: TRBD2; len: 16; CDR3aa: CASSLWTSGGTGELFF; CDR3nt: TGTGCCAGCAGCCTTTGGACTAGCGGAGGCACCGGGGAGCTGTTTTTT
v_gene: TRBV7-6; abundance: -; j_gene: TRBJ2-6; d_gene: -; len: 16; CDR3aa: CASSLFAGSGANVLTF; CDR3nt: TGTGCCAGCAGCTTATTTGCAGGTTCTGGGGCCAACGTCCTGACTTTC
v_gene: TRBV7-9; abundance: many; j_gene: TRBJ2-1; d_gene: TRBD2; len: 15; CDR3aa: CASSFRGLAGDEQFF; CDR3nt: TGTGCCAGCAGCTTTCGCGGACTAGCGGGAGATGAGCAGTTCTTC
v_gene: TRBV4-1; abundance: -; j_gene: TRBJ2-7; d_gene: TRBD2; len: 16; CDR3aa: CASSQDTTGGWNEQYF; CDR3nt: TGCGCCAGCAGCCAAGATACCACGGGAGGATGGAACGAGCAGTACTTC
v_gene: TRBV11-2; abundance: -; j_gene: TRBJ2-7; d_gene: -; len: 14; CDR3aa: CASSRSTSNCEQYF; CDR3nt: TGTGCCAGCAGCCGGTCTACTAGCAACTGCGAGCAGTACTTC
v_gene: TRBV11-1; abundance: few; j_gene: TRBJ2-1; d_gene: TRBD2; len: 17; CDR3aa: CASSLAPLAASYNEQFF; CDR3nt: TGTGCCAGCAGCTTAGCCCCACTAGCGGCCTCCTACAATGAGCAGTTCTTC
v_gene: TRBV5-5; abundance: -; j_gene: TRBJ1-4; d_gene: TRBD1; len: 16; CDR3aa: CASSLLPGQANEKLFF; CDR3nt: TGTGCCAGCAGCTTGTTACCGGGACAGGCTAATGAAAAACTGTTTTTT
v_gene: TRBV2; abundance: -; j_gene: TRBJ2-3; d_gene: TRBD1; len: 14; CDR3aa: CASRDRDFSDTQYF; CDR3nt: TGTGCCAGCAGGGACAGGGATTTCTCAGATACGCAGTATTTT
v_gene: TRBV25-1; abundance: -; j_gene: TRBJ2-1; d_gene: -; len: 15; CDR3aa: CASSEASSSYNEQFF; CDR3nt: TGTGCCAGCAGTGAAGCGAGCAGCTCCTACAATGAGCAGTTCTTC
v_gene: TRBV10-3; abundance: few; j_gene: TRBJ2-7; d_gene: TRBD1; len: 13; CDR3aa: CAISEYSDRVLYF; CDR3nt: TGTGCCATCAGTGAGTACTCAGACAGGGTCTTGTACTTC